Described below is a single T cell receptor beta chain sequence and its context. This sample is drawn from a study of blood T cells in healthy people across ages. The CDR3 length is 16 residues. The V and J ends lost 3 bases and 5 bases, in that order; junction bases with no gene match: 8. From germline, CDR1 is SNHLY and CDR2 FYNNEI. A J-beta primer mix and a sample-barcoded 5' primer were used in a second PCR of about 6 to 12 cycles. TCRdb called the 5' RACE reads again in MiXCR, with one record for every CDR3 protein. The table lists some 1.1 million distinct CDR3 sequences, roughly two fifths of them singletons.

V is TRBV2 and J is TRBJ2-2; 8 nucleotides agree with TRBD2. The source of this sequence is a man younger than 30 in good health. The sample comprised blood. CDR3 nucleotides: TGTGCCAGCAGTGATCCCGGGACTAGGTTTACCGGGGAGCTGTTTTTT. Its protein is CASSDPGTRFTGELFF.